The sequence of this T cell receptor (beta chain) was determined in a study of cytomegalovirus exposure and HLA in healthy donors. Whole-study context: Within an early data release were tens of millions of unique TCRs drawn from HLA-typed donors.

The PCR was carried out with 60 Vbeta primers and 13 Jbeta primers. Using immunoSEQ multiplex PCR, the repertoire was profiled, and TCRdb retains in-frame clones only, with some absent. The sample lists under 200,000 clones, 75% to 80% seen once, with more than 12% in the top ten. Regarding this clone: Its cognate antigen is unknown.

Healthy people donating bone marrow made up the donors. Study-wide points: An analysis was carried out at a later point. It showed that HLA-associated TCR beta chains were more clonally expanded than equally common non-associated chains.

Germline V gene data show CDR1 as SGHAT and CDR2 as FQNNGV. CDR3 size: 14 residues. The germline V and J ends were trimmed by 5 bases and 5 bases, with 16 bases remaining between them. The rearrangement joins TRBV11-2 to TRBJ2-7; D perhaps matches TRBD1 (5 bases). The receptor was derived from a man in his fifties in good health and CMV-seropositive. The sample consisted of PBMCs. CDR3 sequence (DNA): TGTGCCAGCAGCCCATCAAGGGGATTGGACGAGCAGTACTTC. This gives the protein CASSPSRGLDEQYF.